This note documents a single T cell receptor (beta chain) sequence. Measured with immunoSEQ multiplex PCR; TCRdb has only the in-frame clones, and not every one. The sample consists of roughly 1,100,000 clones, 60% to 80% of them appearing once. This entry is derived from a study of shared clonotypes between healthy human individuals. V lost 6 bases to trimming and J lost 2 bases, with 8 bases between them. The CDR3 sequence is 13 residues long. Per the germline V gene, CDR1 is MNHNS and CDR2 is SASEGT. This TCR came from a young man in good health. The chain couples TRBV6-1 to TRBJ2-1; possibly TRBD1 for D (6 bases). Material: memory CD4+ T cells sorted from blood. The subset denotes: CD45RA-negative fraction. The DNA for the CDR3 is TGTGCCAGCAGAGGACAGACCTACAATGAGCAGTTCTTC. Translation gives CASRGQTYNEQFF.